This TCR beta chain was recovered during a study of cytomegalovirus exposure and HLA in healthy donors. The wider study: Across more than 350 genotyped donors, just over 80% landed in the Caucasian-associated ancestry cluster.

The germline V and J ends were trimmed by 0 bases and 1 base, with 14 bases remaining between them. The CDR3 extends over 16 amino acids. The germline V gene encodes CDR1 GTSNPN and CDR2 SVGIG (reference sequence). Primers for the PCR totalled 60 Vbeta and 13 Jbeta. Measured with immunoSEQ multiplex PCR; TCRdb has only the in-frame clones, and not every one. The sample has tens of thousands of clones; 55% to 85% are singletons. This receptor was obtained from a woman aged 45-59 years in good health and CMV-seronegative. This rearrangement joins TRBV30 to TRBJ2-3; no firm D call. Sequenced sample: PBMCs. The CDR3 DNA follows: TGTGCCTGGAGTGTATTGATCAGCGATCGCACAGATACGCAGTATTTT. This translates into CAWSVLISDRTDTQYF.